One sample yielded the 20 T cell receptor beta chains listed below, sequenced in a study of CD4 T cells in relation to SARS-CoV-2 and coronaviruses (dated by TCRdb to the early 2020s). These TCRs are of unknown antigen specificity. CD4+ T cells from unexposed donors were collected before the COVID-19 pandemic (2011-2018). Following 10 days of culture, the EasySep CD4+ T cell isolation kit was used to isolate CD4+ T cells. Receptors were amplified or captured by the immunoSEQ multiplex PCR assay. Held by TCRdb, this immuneACCESS table contains in-frame sequences only and omits some clones. Under half of the omission traces to an unresolved V gene where checked; the cause of the rest is unknown. The sample table records under 20,000 clones; 74% of these occur just once. The ten largest clones capture over 20% of the sample. The source material was CD4+ T cells from PBMCs, cultured in vitro. Source of these receptors: a human donor in good health.

This chain joins TRBV5-1 and TRBJ2-6; 9 nucleotides line up with TRBD1. The V gene end was trimmed by 5 bases and the J gene end by 4 bases; junction bases not matched to a gene: 10. Germline V gene sequence: CDR1 SGHRS, CDR2 YFSETQ. The CDR3 contains 17 residues. DNA of the CDR3: TGCGCCAGCAGAACCGGGACAGGGTCTTCCGGGGCCAACGTCCTGACTTTC. Its protein is CASRTGTGSSGANVLTF.

This clone was counted between two and nine times. This sequence joins TRBV11-2 and TRBJ2-1; D ambiguous. Germline CDR1 is SGHAT and CDR2 is FQNNGV. Trimming removed 0 bases at V and 8 bases at J, with 5 bases between. This CDR3 spans 12 amino acids. The CDR3 is CASSLEYDEQFF. Written as DNA, the CDR3 is TGTGCCAGCAGCTTAGAATACGATGAGCAGTTCTTC.

The chain is built from TRBV30 and TRBJ2-3; D unclear. Looked up from germline, CDR1 is GTSNPN and CDR2 is SVGIG (reference sequence). The CDR3 covers 15 residues. Deletions cut 0 bases from V and 2 bases from J, with 12 bases between. The CDR3 bases are TGTGCCTGGAGTGTATTTAATGGGGACACAGATACGCAGTATTTT. Protein: CAWSVFNGDTDTQYF.

This clone came up once. This chain uses TRBV6-2 or TRBV6-3 with TRBJ1-5; D unclear. V lost 5 bases to trimming and J lost 2 bases, with 13 bases between them. CDR1 and CDR2 from the germline V gene are MNHEY and SVGEGT. The CDR3 extends over 15 amino acids. The CDR3 sequence: CASSQATSGNQPQHF. The CDR3 DNA sequence: TGTGCCAGCAGTCAGGCAACGTCGGGCAATCAGCCCCAGCATTTT.

The rearrangement links TRBV29-1 to TRBJ1-4; 7 nucleotides line up with TRBD1. Unmatched junction bases numbered 6, after V lost 4 bases and J lost 7 bases. This CDR3 contains 13 residues. The V gene's germline CDR1 is SQVTM and CDR2 ANQGSEA. In DNA form, the CDR3 reads TGCAGCGTTGTTCAGGGGGGCGGTGAAAAACTGTTTTTT. This gives the protein CSVVQGGGEKLFF.

This clone has a handful of counts. The chain has TRBV6-6 and TRBJ1-2; maybe TRBD1 (6 bases). V was shortened by 5 bases and J by 4 bases, with 11 bases between the two germline ends. The germline V gene encodes CDR1 MNHNY and CDR2 SVGAGI (reference sequence). The CDR3 has 13 residues. This CDR3 reads CASSPGQLYGYTF. Here the CDR3 DNA reads TGTGCCAGCAGTCCCGGACAGCTCTATGGCTACACCTTC.

This chain uses TRBV10-3 with TRBJ2-7, with D maybe TRBD1 (6 bases). Trimming cost V 10 bases and J 1 base, with 20 bases left between them. CDR3 size: 15 residues. Looked up from germline, CDR1 is ENHRY and CDR2 is SYGVKD. As DNA, the CDR3 is TGTGCCACCCAACCGGGACAAGTATTATCCTACGAGCAGTACTTC. This codes for CATQPGQVLSYEQYF.

Comments on this clone: This sample includes further DNA sequences coding for the same CDR3. This chain uses TRBV2 with TRBJ1-4; the D gene is possibly TRBD1 (6 bases). The CDR3 is 15 amino acids. With 6 bases removed from V and 3 bases from J, the gap between germline ends came to 14 bases. Germline values: CDR1 SNHLY, CDR2 FYNNEI. The CDR3 DNA follows: TGTGCCAGCAGGGAGCAGGGGTTACCTAATGAAAAACTGTTTTTT. Translated, it gives CASREQGLPNEKLFF. The variable domain in full, with the rest retrieved from reference TRBV2 and TRBJ1-4, is EPEVTQTPSHQVTQMGQEVILRCVPISNHLYFYWYRQILGQKVEFLVSFYNNEISEKSEIFDDQFSVERPDGSNFTLKIRSTKLEDSAMYFCASREQGLPNEKLFFGSGTQLSVL.

The rearrangement uses TRBV5-1 and TRBJ1-4; tentatively, D is TRBD1 (5 bases). CDR1 is SGHRS and CDR2 is YFSETQ in the germline V gene. The V and J ends lost 1 base and 10 bases respectively, with 8 bases between them. The CDR3 sequence is 12 residues long. The CDR3 loop is CASSLNGGKLFF. The CDR3 DNA is TGCGCCAGCAGCTTGAACGGGGGAAAACTGTTTTTT.

V is TRBV5-1 and J is TRBJ2-3; tentatively, D is TRBD1 (6 bases). The V end lost 2 bases, the J end lost 2 bases, and 12 bases lay between the germline ends. Germline V CDR1 and CDR2: SGHRS, YFSETQ. The length of the CDR3 is 15 residues. The CDR3 reads CASSLSGDLTDTQYF. As DNA, the CDR3 is TGCGCCAGCAGCTTATCAGGGGACCTCACAGATACGCAGTATTTT.

A few counts support this clone. The J gene is TRBJ2-5, the V gene TRBV4-2; no clear D. V lost 5 bases and J lost 5, with 9 bases in between. This CDR3 comprises 12 residues. CDR1 is LGHNA, CDR2 YNFKEQ, per germline. The CDR3 reads CASSATGETQYF. CDR3 sequence (DNA): TGTGCCAGCAGCGCGACCGGGGAGACCCAGTACTTC.

This chain links TRBV4-1 with TRBJ1-6; TRBD1 matches at 7 bases. The CDR3 sequence is 14 residues long. Trimming removed 1 base from V and 7 bases from J; junction bases left unmatched: 1. Per germline, CDR1 MGHRA and CDR2 YSYEKL. The CDR3 DNA reads TGCGCCAGCAGCCAAGGCAGGGGGAATTCACCCCTCCACTTT. Translating it yields CASSQGRGNSPLHF.

Relative to its sample, this clone is medium-sized (0.01 to 0.1%). This rearrangement joins TRBV7-9 to TRBJ2-7, with 7 bases matching TRBD1. CDR3 length: 14 residues. V shed 5 bases and J 0 bases; nucleotides not matched to a gene: 4. The germline V gene encodes CDR1 SEHNR and CDR2 FQNEAQ (reference sequence). The CDR3 loop reads CASSMTGPSYEQYF. The CDR3 coding sequence is TGTGCCAGCAGCATGACAGGGCCCTCCTACGAGCAGTACTTC.

The chain has TRBV13 and TRBJ1-3, with D uncertain. Germline V gene lookup returns CDR1 PRHDT and CDR2 FYEKMQ (reference sequence). The CDR3 extends over 15 amino acids. Trimming shortened V by 6 bases and J by 0 bases, and 12 bases separated the two germline ends. CDR3 region: CASRPGLSSGNTIYF. The CDR3 DNA reads TGTGCCAGCAGACCCGGACTGAGCTCTGGAAACACCATATATTTT.

The count of this clone is one. The chain recombines TRBV14 with TRBJ2-1; D may be TRBD2 (7 bases). The CDR3 has 15 amino acids. Germline CDR1 SGHDN, CDR2 FVKESK. Trimming shortened V by 1 base and J by 3 bases, and 10 bases separated the two germline ends. DNA for the CDR3: TGTGCCAGCAGCCAAGCCGGGGGGCTCTACAATGAGCAGTTCTTC. Protein product: CASSQAGGLYNEQFF.

This chain uses TRBV6-6 with TRBJ1-2; TRBD1 might be the D (6 bases). CDR1 MNHNY and CDR2 SVGAGI come from the germline V gene (reference sequence). V was pared by 6 bases and J by 7 bases, with 18 bases between. CDR3 length: 14 amino acids. CDR3 loop: CASSFGGATAGYTF. CDR3 DNA: TGTGCCAGCAGCTTCGGGGGGGCTACAGCTGGCTACACCTTC.

This clone was seen a single time. The gene calls are TRBV5-1 and TRBJ2-3; perhaps TRBD2 as D (6 bases). V was clipped by 6 bases and J by 4 bases, with 18 bases between them. Germline assignment: CDR1 SGHRS and CDR2 YFSETQ. The CDR3 is 15 amino acids. CDR3 in DNA: TGCGCCAGCAAATCCGGGACTTTCCATGCAGATACGCAGTATTTT. Translation gives CASKSGTFHADTQYF.

The gene calls are TRBV4-3 and TRBJ2-2, with 8 bases matching TRBD1. The CDR3 is 17 amino acids. The V gene's germline CDR1 is LGHNA and CDR2 YSLEER. V lost 1 base, J lost 1 base, and 5 bases stayed unmatched. As DNA, the CDR3 is TGCGCCAGCAGCCAAGTGTTCGGACAGGGGAACACCGGGGAGCTGTTTTTT. This encodes CASSQVFGQGNTGELFF.

The chain couples TRBV5-5 to TRBJ2-7; D possibly corresponds to TRBD1 (6 bases). Germline CDR1 SGHKS, CDR2 YYEKEE (reference sequence). The V gene lost 0 bases and the J gene lost 0 bases, with 10 bases spanning the gap. The CDR3 loop spans 15 amino acids. The CDR3 sequence is CASSLVLGHSYEQYF. In DNA form, the CDR3 reads TGTGCCAGCAGCTTGGTTTTGGGACACTCCTACGAGCAGTACTTC.

The chain employs TRBV5-1 and TRBJ1-2, with 7 bases identical to TRBD1. The V segment lost 0 bases and the J segment 0 bases; nucleotides outside the gene matches: 5. The CDR3 extends over 16 amino acids. CDR1 SGHRS and CDR2 YFSETQ come from the germline V gene. In DNA, the CDR3 is TGCGCCAGCAGCTTGGAAGGGACAGAGACTAACTATGGCTACACCTTC. Translated: CASSLEGTETNYGYTF.